This TCR beta chain was recorded in a study of beta chain features in type 1 diabetes. General observations from the study: PCR might favor shorter templates, equally in patients and controls. Naive, central memory and regulatory TCRB repertoires appeared more similar among patients than healthy donors. A moderate, significant TCRB CDR3 shortening appeared in type 1 diabetes across four CD4+ subsets.

This CDR3 spans 13 amino acids. Germline V gene sequence: CDR1 KGHSH, CDR2 LQKENI. Trimming removed 6 bases at V and 8 bases at J, with 14 bases between. Of the isolated RNA, all was reverse transcribed, and so the sequenced material was expressed TCRB transcripts. Profiling relied on immunoSEQ multiplex PCR, and the TCRdb table lists in-frame clones only, not all of them. The table has 150,000 to 190,000 clones, about a tenth seen once. About this clone: What it recognizes is unknown.

The rearrangement joins TRBV18 to TRBJ2-1; TRBD1 is a possible D gene (6 bases). This clonotype was obtained from a man aged 25 to 40 with type 1 diabetes. What was sequenced was central memory CD4+ T cells from blood. CDR3 sequence: CASSGAPSDEQFF. CDR3 sequence (DNA): TGTGCCAGCTCGGGGGCCCCATCCGATGAGCAGTTCTTC.